Following are 2 T cell receptor beta chains from one sample sequenced in a study of breast tumors, draining lymph nodes, adjacent tissues. TCRdb re-called the multiplex PCR reads with MiXCR, one entry per CDR3 protein. The data contain around 130,000 distinct CDR3 sequences, approximately 21% of them singletons. The lymph nodes were axillary draining lymph nodes from breast cancer patients. Input material: axillary lymph node tissue. Receptor source: a female donor with breast cancer. Some clones in this sample may be carry-over from other donors' samples.

In its sample, this clonotype was seen a few times. V gene TRBV28 combines with J gene TRBJ2-3, with 7 bases lining up with TRBD2. Looked up from germline, CDR1 is MDHEN and CDR2 is SYDVKM. CDR3 size: 13 residues. J was trimmed by 0 bases and V by 11 bases; bases with no gene match: 5. CDR3 nucleotide sequence: TGTGCCTTGGGGAGGGGCAGCACAGATACGCAGTATTTT. Translated, it gives CALGRGSTDTQYF.

This clonotype was seen at least ten times. The V gene is TRBV7-6, the J gene TRBJ2-5, with 11 bases lining up with TRBD2. Germline CDR1 is SGHVS and CDR2 is FNYEAQ. This CDR3 comprises 18 residues. V lost 1 base, J lost 5 bases, and 12 bases stayed unmatched. The DNA for the CDR3 is TGTGCCAGCAGCTTAGTCCCCAATAGCGGGAGGGCCGTCGAGACCCAGTACTTC. As protein: CASSLVPNSGRAVETQYF.